These T cell receptor beta chains were read from a single sample in a study of tumor-infiltrating lymphocytes in primary liver carcinoma. TCRdb fed the multiplex PCR reads into MiXCR, producing one record per CDR3 protein. The sample has under 110,000 distinct CDR3 sequences; about 70% are singletons. The source material was liver tumor tissue from sampling region 2. All receptors come from a woman aged 60-75 years with primary liver carcinoma and hepatitis B virus infection. The CDR3 runs from the conserved cysteine through the conserved F or W. D genes are given only for firm matches. Some rows mark clone size as missing; the rest say once, few, many or name a class of expanded clone.

D gene | J gene | V gene | clone size | CDR3 DNA | CDR3 protein
TRBD2 | TRBJ2-7 | TRBV4-2 | once | TGTGCCAGTAGCCAGGGGACTAGCGGGGACTCCTACAAGCAGTACTTC | CASSQGTSGDSYKQYF
NA | TRBJ1-3 | TRBV7-8 | NA | TGTGCCAGCAGCTTGAACGAGGTTGGAAACACCGTATATTTT | CASSLNEVGNTVYF
NA | TRBJ1-2 | TRBV6-6 | medium-sized | TGTGCCAGCAGTTACTCGAGTGGCAGAACTGGTTATGGCTACACCTTC | CASSYSSGRTGYGYTF
NA | TRBJ2-1 | TRBV11-2 | NA | TGTGCCAGCAGCATAAGAGGTACTGGCAGGGCGAGCTCCTACAATGAGCAGTTCTTC | CASSIRGTGRASSYNEQFF
TRBD2 | TRBJ2-1 | TRBV6-1 | NA | TGTGCCAAAGGAGCGGGGGACTCCTACAATGAGCAGTTCTTC | CAKGAGDSYNEQFF
TRBD1 | TRBJ2-4 | TRBV24-1 | NA | TGTGCCACCAGTGCAGGGGGCGCCGGCAAAATCATTCAGTACTTC | CATSAGGAGKIIQYF
NA | TRBJ1-2 | TRBV6-2/TRBV6-3 | NA | TGCGACAGCAGTCTCGACAGCTATGGCTACACCTTC | CDSSLDSYGYTF
NA | TRBJ2-2 | TRBV21-1 | few | TGTGCCAGCACATCATACGTACAGGAGACCGGGGAGCTGTTTTTT | CASTSYVQETGELFF
NA | TRBJ1-1 | TRBV30 | few | TGTGCCTGGATTGGACAGAGTAACACTGAAGCTTTCTTT | CAWIGQSNTEAFF
TRBD1 | TRBJ1-1 | TRBV28 | few | TGTGCCAGCAGGCGGACAGGGCGCACTGAAGCTTTCTTT | CASRRTGRTEAFF
NA | TRBJ2-6 | TRBV5-5 | NA | TGTGCCAGCAGCTCGCCAAAGGGGACTGAGGCCAACGTCCTGAGTTTC | CASSSPKGTEANVLSF
NA | TRBJ2-1 | TRBV7-9 | few | TGTGCCAGCAGCTTAGGGTCTCTAGCAGGATCCGATGAGCAGTTCTTC | CASSLGSLAGSDEQFF
NA | TRBJ1-2 | TRBV5-4 | many | TGTGCCAGCAGCTTGGACCGGGGGGCGCGTGGCTACACCTTC | CASSLDRGARGYTF
NA | TRBJ1-5 | TRBV28 | many | TGTGCCAGCAGTCCTCTACAGCGCAATCAGCCCCAGCATTTT | CASSPLQRNQPQHF
TRBD2 | TRBJ2-3 | TRBV11-1 | NA | TGTGCCAGTAGCTTAAGGCAGCGTGCGGGAGAGTATCACTTT | CASSLRQRAGEYHF
NA | TRBJ2-7 | TRBV11-2 | medium-sized | TGTGCCAGCAGCTTAGATGGACCCTATGGCGAGCAGTACTTC | CASSLDGPYGEQYF
NA | TRBJ2-3 | TRBV28 | many | TGTGCCAGCAGTTCTGACACAGATACGCAGTATTTT | CASSSDTDTQYF
TRBD2 | TRBJ2-5 | TRBV12-3/TRBV12-4 | many | TGTGCCAGCAGGGCACTGCTAGCGGGATCCCAAGAGACCCAGTACTTC | CASRALLAGSQETQYF
TRBD2 | TRBJ2-1 | TRBV5-1 | NA | TGCGCCAGCAGCACGGGGACTAGAGGGAGTGATGAGCAGTTCTTC | CASSTGTRGSDEQFF
NA | TRBJ2-5 | TRBV11-2 | NA | TGTGCAAGCAGCTTAACCCAAGAGACCCAGTACTTC | CASSLTQETQYF
NA | TRBJ2-2 | TRBV11-2 | NA | TGTGCAAGCAGCCCTTATAGAGGGGTCGGGGAGCTGCTTTTT | CASSPYRGVGELLF
NA | TRBJ1-2 | TRBV29-1 | NA | TGCAGCTTTGTCGGGACTAACTATGACTACACCTTC | CSFVGTNYDYTF
TRBD2 | TRBJ2-7 | TRBV5-1 | NA | TGCGTCAGCAGCTTGGTTGGCGGGAGGGGTCAAAACGAGCAGTACTTC | CVSSLVGGRGQNEQYF
NA | TRBJ2-5 | TRBV11-2 | few | TGTGCCAGCAGCTTAGATCATCGGGGAAAGGCCCAGTACTTC | CASSLDHRGKAQYF
TRBD1 | TRBJ2-7 | TRBV6-5 | NA | TGTGCCAGCAATTACTCGATAGGACAGGGGGGTTACGAGCAGTACTTC | CASNYSIGQGGYEQYF